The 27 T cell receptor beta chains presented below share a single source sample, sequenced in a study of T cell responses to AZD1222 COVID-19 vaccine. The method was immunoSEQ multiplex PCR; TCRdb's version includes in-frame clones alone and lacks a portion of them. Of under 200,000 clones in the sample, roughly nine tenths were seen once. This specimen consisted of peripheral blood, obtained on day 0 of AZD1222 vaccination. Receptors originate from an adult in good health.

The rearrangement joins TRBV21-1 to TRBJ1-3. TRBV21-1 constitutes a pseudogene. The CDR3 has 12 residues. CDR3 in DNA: TGTGCCAGCAGCAAAGAAGTCCGAACCATATATTTT. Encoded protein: CASSKEVRTIYF.

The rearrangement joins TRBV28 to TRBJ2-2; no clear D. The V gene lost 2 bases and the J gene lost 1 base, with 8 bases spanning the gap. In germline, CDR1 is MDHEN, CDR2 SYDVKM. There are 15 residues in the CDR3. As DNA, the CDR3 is TGTGCCAGCAGTTTACAAGGCAGGAACACCGGGGAGCTGTTTTTT. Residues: CASSLQGRNTGELFF.

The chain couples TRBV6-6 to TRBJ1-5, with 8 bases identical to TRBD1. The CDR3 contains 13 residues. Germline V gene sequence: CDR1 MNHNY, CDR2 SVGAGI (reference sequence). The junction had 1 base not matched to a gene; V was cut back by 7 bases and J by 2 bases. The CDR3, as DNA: TGTGCCAGCATACAGGGGGGCAATCAGCCCCAGCATTTT. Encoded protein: CASIQGGNQPQHF.

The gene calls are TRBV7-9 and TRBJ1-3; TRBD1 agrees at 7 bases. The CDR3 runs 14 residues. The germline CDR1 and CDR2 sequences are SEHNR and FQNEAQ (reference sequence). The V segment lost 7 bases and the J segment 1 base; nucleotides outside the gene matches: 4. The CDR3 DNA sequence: TGTGCCAGCAAAACAGGGGAATCTGGAAACACCATATATTTT. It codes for CASKTGESGNTIYF.

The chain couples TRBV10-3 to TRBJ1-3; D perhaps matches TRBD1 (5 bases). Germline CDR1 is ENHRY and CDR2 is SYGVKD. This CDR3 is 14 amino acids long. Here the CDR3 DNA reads TGTGCTAGCGGGGGGTCCCTTTCTGGAAACACCATATATTTT. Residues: CASGGSLSGNTIYF.

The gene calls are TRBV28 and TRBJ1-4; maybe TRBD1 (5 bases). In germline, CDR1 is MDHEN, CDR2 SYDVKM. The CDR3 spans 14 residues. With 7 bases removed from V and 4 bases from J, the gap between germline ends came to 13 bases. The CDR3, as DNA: TGTGCCAGCAAAGACAGTCAACTTAATGAAAAACTGTTTTTT. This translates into CASKDSQLNEKLFF.

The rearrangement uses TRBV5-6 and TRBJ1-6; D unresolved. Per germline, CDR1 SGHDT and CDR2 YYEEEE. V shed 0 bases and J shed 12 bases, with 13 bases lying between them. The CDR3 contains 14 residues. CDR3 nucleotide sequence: TGTGCCAGCAGCTTGGAAGGTACTCAGCAACCCCTCCACTTT. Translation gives CASSLEGTQQPLHF.

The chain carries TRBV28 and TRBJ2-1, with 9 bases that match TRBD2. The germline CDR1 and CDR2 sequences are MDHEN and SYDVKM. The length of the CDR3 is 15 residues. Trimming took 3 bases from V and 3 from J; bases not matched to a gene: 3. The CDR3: CASSFSSGIYNEQFF. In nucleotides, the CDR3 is TGTGCCAGCAGTTTCTCTAGCGGGATCTACAATGAGCAGTTCTTC.

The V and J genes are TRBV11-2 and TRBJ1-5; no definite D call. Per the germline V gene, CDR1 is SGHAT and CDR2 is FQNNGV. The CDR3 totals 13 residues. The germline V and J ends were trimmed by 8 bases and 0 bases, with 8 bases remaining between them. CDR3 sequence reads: CASRSASNQPQHF. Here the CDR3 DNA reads TGTGCCAGCCGATCAGCTAGCAATCAGCCCCAGCATTTT.

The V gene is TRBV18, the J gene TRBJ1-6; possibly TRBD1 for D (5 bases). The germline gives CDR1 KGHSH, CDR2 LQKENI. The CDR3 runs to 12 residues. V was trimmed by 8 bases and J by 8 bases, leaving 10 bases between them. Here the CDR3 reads CASTQGDSPLHF. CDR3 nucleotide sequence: TGTGCCAGCACCCAAGGGGATTCACCCCTCCACTTT.

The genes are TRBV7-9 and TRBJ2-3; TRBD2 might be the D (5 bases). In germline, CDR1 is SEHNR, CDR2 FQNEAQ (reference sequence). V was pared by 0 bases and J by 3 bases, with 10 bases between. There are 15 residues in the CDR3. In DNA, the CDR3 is TGTGCCAGCAGCTTAGCTTCCGGGGAAACAGATACGCAGTATTTT. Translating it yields CASSLASGETDTQYF.

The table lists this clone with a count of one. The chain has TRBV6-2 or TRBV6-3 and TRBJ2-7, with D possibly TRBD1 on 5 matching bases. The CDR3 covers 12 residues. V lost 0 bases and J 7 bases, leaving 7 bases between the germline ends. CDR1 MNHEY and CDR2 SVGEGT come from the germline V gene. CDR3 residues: CASSYSYREQYF. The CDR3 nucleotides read TGTGCCAGCAGTTACTCGTACAGGGAGCAGTACTTC.

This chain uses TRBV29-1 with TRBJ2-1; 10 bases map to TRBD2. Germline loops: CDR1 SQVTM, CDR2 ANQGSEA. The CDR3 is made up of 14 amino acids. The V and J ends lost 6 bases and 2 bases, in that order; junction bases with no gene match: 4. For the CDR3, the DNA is TGCAGCGTCGCAACTAGCGGGGCCTACAATGAGCAGTTCTTC. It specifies CSVATSGAYNEQFF.

CDR3 amino acids: CASSSGGTYSNQPQHF. The CDR3 bases are TGTGCCAGCAGCTCAGGGGGGACGTATAGCAATCAGCCCCAGCATTTT. The chain uses TRBV7-8 and TRBJ1-5, with 7 bases identical to TRBD1. There are 16 residues in the CDR3. After removal of 4 bases from V and 0 bases from J, the junction contained 6 bases not matched to a gene. CDR1 and CDR2 from the germline V gene are SGHVS and FQNEAQ.

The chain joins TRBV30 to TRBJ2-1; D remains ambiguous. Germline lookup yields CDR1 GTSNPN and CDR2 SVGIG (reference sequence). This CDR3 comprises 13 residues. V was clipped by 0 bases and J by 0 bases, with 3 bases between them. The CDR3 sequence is CAWSVRSYNEQFF. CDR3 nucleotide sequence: TGTGCCTGGAGTGTCCGCTCCTACAATGAGCAGTTCTTC.

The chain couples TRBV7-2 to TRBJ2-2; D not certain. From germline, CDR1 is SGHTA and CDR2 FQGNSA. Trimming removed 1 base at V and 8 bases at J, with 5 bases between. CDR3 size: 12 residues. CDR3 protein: CASSLVFGELFF. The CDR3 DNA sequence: TGTGCCAGCAGCTTAGTTTTTGGGGAGCTGTTTTTT.

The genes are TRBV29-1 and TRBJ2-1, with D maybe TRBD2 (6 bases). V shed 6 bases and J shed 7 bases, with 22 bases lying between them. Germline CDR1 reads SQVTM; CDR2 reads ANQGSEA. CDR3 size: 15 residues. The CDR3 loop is CSVDGGLRGRNEQFF. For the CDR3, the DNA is TGCAGCGTGGACGGTGGGCTCCGAGGGAGGAATGAGCAGTTCTTC.

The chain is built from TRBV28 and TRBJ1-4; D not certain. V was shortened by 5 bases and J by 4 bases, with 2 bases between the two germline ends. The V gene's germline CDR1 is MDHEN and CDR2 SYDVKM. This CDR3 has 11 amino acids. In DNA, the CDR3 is TGTGCCAGCAGTCGTAATGAAAAACTGTTTTTT. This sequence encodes CASSRNEKLFF.

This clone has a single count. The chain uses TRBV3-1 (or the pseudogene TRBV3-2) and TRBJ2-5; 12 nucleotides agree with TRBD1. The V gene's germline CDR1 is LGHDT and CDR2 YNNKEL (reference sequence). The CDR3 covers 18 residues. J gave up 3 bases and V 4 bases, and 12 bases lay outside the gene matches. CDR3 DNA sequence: TGTGCCAGCAGCCGGCGGGACAGGGGGCTTGGATTAGAAGAGACCCAGTACTTC. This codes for CASSRRDRGLGLEETQYF.

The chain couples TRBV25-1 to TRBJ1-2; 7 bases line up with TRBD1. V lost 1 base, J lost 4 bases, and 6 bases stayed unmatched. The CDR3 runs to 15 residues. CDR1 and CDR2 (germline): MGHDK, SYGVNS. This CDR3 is CASSESQGVSYGYTF. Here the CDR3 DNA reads TGTGCCAGCAGTGAATCGCAGGGGGTTAGCTATGGCTACACCTTC.

The DNA for the CDR3 is TGTGCCAGCAGCTTATCCCCCTATAGCAATCAGCCCCAGCATTTT. Protein product: CASSLSPYSNQPQHF. The chain combines TRBV7-2 with TRBJ1-5; D not certain. The CDR3 is made up of 15 amino acids. CDR1 SGHTA and CDR2 FQGNSA come from the germline V gene. The germline V and J ends were trimmed by 2 bases and 0 bases, with 8 bases remaining between them.

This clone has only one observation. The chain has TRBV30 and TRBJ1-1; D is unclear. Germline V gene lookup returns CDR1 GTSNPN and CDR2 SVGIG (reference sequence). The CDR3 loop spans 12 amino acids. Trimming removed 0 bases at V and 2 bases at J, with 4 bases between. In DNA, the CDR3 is TGTGCCTGGAGTGTAATAAACACTGAAGCTTTCTTT. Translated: CAWSVINTEAFF. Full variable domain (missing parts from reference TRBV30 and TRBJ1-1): SQTIHQWPATLVQPVGSPLSLECTVEGTSNPNLYWYRQAAGRGLQLLFYSVGIGQISSEVPQNLSASRPQDRQFILSSKKLLLSDSGFYLCAWSVINTEAFFGQGTRLTVV.

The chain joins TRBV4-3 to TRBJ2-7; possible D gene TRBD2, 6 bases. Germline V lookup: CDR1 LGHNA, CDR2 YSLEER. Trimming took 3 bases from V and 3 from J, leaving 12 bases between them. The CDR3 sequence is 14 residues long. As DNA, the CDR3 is TGCGCCAGCAGCCACCGAACCGGGAGCTACGAGCAGTACTTC. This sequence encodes CASSHRTGSYEQYF.

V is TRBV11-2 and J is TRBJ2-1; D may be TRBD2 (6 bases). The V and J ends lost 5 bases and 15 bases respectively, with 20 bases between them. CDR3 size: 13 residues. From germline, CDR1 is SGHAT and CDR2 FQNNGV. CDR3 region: CASSASAGTYGFF. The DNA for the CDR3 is TGTGCCAGCAGCGCCTCGGCGGGGACTTATGGGTTCTTC.

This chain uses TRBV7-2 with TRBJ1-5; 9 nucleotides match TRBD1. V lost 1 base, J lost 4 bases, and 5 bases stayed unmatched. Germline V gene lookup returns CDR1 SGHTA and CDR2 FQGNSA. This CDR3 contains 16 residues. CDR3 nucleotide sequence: TGTGCCAGCAGCTTAGTGGGGGGACAGGGAAATCAGCCCCAGCATTTT. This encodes CASSLVGGQGNQPQHF.

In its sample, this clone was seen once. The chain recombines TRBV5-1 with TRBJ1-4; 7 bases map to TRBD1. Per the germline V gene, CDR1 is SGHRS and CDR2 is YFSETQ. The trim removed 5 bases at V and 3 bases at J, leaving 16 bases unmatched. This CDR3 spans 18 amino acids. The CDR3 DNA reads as TGCGCCAGCAGGCTCAGGGGGTACCAGGCCGGTGCTAATGAAAAACTGTTTTTT. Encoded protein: CASRLRGYQAGANEKLFF.

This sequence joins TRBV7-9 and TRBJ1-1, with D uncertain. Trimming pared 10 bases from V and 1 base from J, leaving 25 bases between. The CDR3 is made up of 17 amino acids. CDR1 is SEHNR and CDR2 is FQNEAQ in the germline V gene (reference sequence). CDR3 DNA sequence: TGTGCCACTAAGCGCTCGGAGCCTGGGTTGGGGAACACTGAAGCTTTCTTT. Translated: CATKRSEPGLGNTEAFF.